This T cell receptor (beta chain) was sequenced in a study of T cells in Graves' hyperthyroidism and ophthalmopathy. RNA transcripts yielded amplified TCR beta CDR3 regions. RT-PCR in the first round (using the HTBI primer set) targeted the TCR CDR3. TCRdb reprocessed the multiplex PCR reads with MiXCR, giving one entry per CDR3 protein. The sample yields more than 500,000 distinct CDR3 sequences, under 60% seen once. The length of the CDR3 is 15 residues. Germline V lookup: CDR1 ENHRY, CDR2 SYGVKD. V dropped 10 bases and J dropped 6 bases, with 21 bases sitting between them. This clonotype was sampled from an adult woman with Graves' disease, either hyperthyroidism or ophthalmopathy (not recorded which). Sequences were obtained from peripheral blood or thyroid tissue (not recorded which). The chain combines TRBV10-3 with TRBJ1-4; D is ambiguous. CDR3 nucleotides: TGTGCCACGTCGACTAGCGCCGACACAGATGAAAAACTGTTTTTT. Protein product: CATSTSADTDEKLFF.